This T cell receptor beta chain was identified during a study of T cells expressing NK-cell markers. On this clonotype itself: Its antigen is still unknown.

Using the 5' RACE reads, TCRdb records one entry per CDR3 protein without DNA. The listing records approximately 380,000 distinct CDR3 sequences. Overall study results and limits: The CD3+CD56-NKG2C+ fraction was also led by these clonotypes in a few donors. Of CD8+ T cells, 1.0-7.0% belonged to dominant NKG2C+ clonotypes in 5 to 7 donors.

CDR3 length equals 14 residues. The germline V gene has CDR1 SEHNR and CDR2 FQNEAQ (reference sequence). The receptor comes from a man aged 18-70 years in good health. The chain combines TRBV7-9 with TRBJ1-6. The sequenced material came from blood T cells: a sorted CD56 or NKG2C T cell subset, CD4+ or CD8+ T cells, or bulk PBMC T cells (not recorded which). The CDR3 protein is CASSLGATNSPLHF.